This T cell receptor (beta chain) was observed in a study of HIV-infected patients and healthy controls. Around 0.5 ug RNA was reverse transcribed with alpha and beta constant-region primers. Separate chain-specific third strand synthesis with multiplexing indices produced the alpha and beta libraries. Second strand synthesis was primed from the SP2 site. After a brief PCR adding P5, P7 and a second index, approximately 23 amplification cycles followed. MiXCR, applied by TCRdb to the 5' RACE reads, yields one record per CDR3 protein. This sample carries 18,000 or so distinct CDR3 sequences, roughly an eighth of them seen once, and the ten largest clones take around 10%. No cell fractionation was done, so the repertoire covers all unsorted peripheral blood T cells. The CDR3 totals 17 residues. Germline-derived CDR1 and CDR2 are MNHEY and SVGAGI. The J segment lost 3 bases and the V segment lost 0 bases, leaving 8 bases of the junction unmatched.

Study findings and constraints: CDR3 sharing between individuals was lower in HIV-infected patients than in healthy controls.

This clonotype was seen ten or more times. The antigen remains undetermined. The source of this sequence is an adult in good health. The specimen was blood. The chain couples TRBV6-5 to TRBJ2-3; 8 bases fit TRBD2. CDR3: CASSYSMGGGGTDTQYF. For the CDR3, the DNA is TGTGCCAGCAGTTACTCGATGGGGGGCGGGGGGACAGATACGCAGTATTTT.